This TCR beta chain derives from a study of response to subunit inactivated influenza vaccine. Points from the study as a whole: New T cells are recruited in small numbers by each seasonal influenza vaccination, according to the authors' suggestion.

Each CDR3 protein gets one entry after TCRdb re-called the RT-PCR reads with MiXCR. The sample lists roughly 760,000 distinct CDR3 sequences, about 20% occurring once. This clonotype was detected once. What it binds is not known. This TCR was sampled from a man in his fifties or sixties who received an inactivated influenza vaccine. Source: PBMCs from blood, taken 4 to 6 days after vaccination.

The CDR3 bases are TGTGCCAGCAGTCCCACCCCCTCTGGGGCCAACGTCCTGACTTTC. It encodes CASSPTPSGANVLTF. The chain is built from TRBV7-2 and TRBJ2-6, with no clear D. Trimming removed 6 bases at V and 0 bases at J, with 9 bases between. This CDR3 spans 15 amino acids. Germline assignment: CDR1 SGHTA and CDR2 FQGNSA.